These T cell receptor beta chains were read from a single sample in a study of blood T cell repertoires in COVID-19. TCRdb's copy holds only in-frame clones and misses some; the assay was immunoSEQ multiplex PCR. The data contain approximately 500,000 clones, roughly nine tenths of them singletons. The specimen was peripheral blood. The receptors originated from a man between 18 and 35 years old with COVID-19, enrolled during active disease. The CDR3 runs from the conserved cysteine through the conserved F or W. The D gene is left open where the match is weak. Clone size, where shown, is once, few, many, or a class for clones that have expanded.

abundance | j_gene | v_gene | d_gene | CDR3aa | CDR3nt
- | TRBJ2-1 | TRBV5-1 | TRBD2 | CASSLFLAGEEQFF | TGCGCCAGCAGCTTGTTCCTAGCGGGAGAAGAGCAGTTCTTC
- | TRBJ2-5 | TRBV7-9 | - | CASRDLRETQYF | TGTGCCAGCAGGGACTTAAGAGAGACCCAGTACTTC
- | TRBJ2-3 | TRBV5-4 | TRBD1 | CASSLQGASTDTQYF | TGTGCCAGCAGCCTACAGGGGGCAAGCACAGATACGCAGTATTTT
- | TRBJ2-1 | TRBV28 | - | CASSPPWGGSSYNEQFF | TGTGCCAGCAGTCCTCCCTGGGGTGGGAGCTCCTACAATGAGCAGTTCTTC
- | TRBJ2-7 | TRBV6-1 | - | CASSEGRGKGGPYEQYF | TGTGCCAGCAGTGAAGGAAGGGGTAAGGGGGGGCCCTACGAGCAGTACTTC
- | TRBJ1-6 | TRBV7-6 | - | CASSPGSSYNSPLHF | TGTGCCAGCAGCCCAGGAAGCTCCTATAATTCACCCCTCCACTTT
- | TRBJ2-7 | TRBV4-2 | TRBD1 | CASSQGQGAGYEQYF | TGTGCCAGCAGCCAAGGACAGGGGGCTGGATACGAGCAGTACTTC
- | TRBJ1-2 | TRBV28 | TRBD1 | CASSLGQGVDGYTF | TGTGCCAGCAGTTTGGGACAGGGGGTGGATGGCTACACCTTC
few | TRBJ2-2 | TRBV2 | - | CASRQTSLGELFF | TGTGCCAGCAGACAAACTAGCCTCGGGGAGCTGTTTTTT
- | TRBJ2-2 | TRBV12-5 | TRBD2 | CASGFLASGTSGSRVTGELFF | TGTGCTAGTGGTTTCTTAGCCTCCGGGACTAGCGGGAGCCGGGTCACCGGGGAGCTGTTTTTT
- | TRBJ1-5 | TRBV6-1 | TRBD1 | CASSEGQGSQPQHF | TGTGCCAGCAGTGAAGGACAGGGAAGTCAGCCCCAGCATTTT
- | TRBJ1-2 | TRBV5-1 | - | CASSLLQGSNYGYTF | TGCGCCAGCAGCTTACTACAGGGTTCTAACTATGGCTACACCTTC
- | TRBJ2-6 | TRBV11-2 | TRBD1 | CASSLSAGGSGANVLTF | TGTGCCAGCAGCTTATCGGCAGGGGGTTCGGGGGCCAACGTCCTGACTTTC
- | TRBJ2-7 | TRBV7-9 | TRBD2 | CASSSRTSQAGEQYF | TGTGCCAGCAGCTCGAGGACAAGCCAAGCGGGGGAGCAGTACTTC
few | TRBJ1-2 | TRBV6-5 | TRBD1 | CASSYSWQGDYGYTF | TGTGCCAGCAGTTACTCGTGGCAGGGGGACTATGGCTACACCTTC
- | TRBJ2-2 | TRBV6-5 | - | CASSTSGNTGELFF | TGTGCCAGCAGTACCTCCGGGAACACCGGGGAGCTGTTTTTT
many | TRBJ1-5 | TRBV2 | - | CASSTGLSNQPQHF | TGTGCCAGCTCTACAGGGTTGAGCAATCAGCCCCAGCATTTT
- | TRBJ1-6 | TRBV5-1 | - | CASSLAGASYNSPLHF | TGCGCCAGCAGCTTGGCAGGGGCCTCCTATAATTCACCCCTCCACTTT
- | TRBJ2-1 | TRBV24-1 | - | CATSLYNEQFF | TGTGCCACATCCCTATACAATGAGCAGTTCTTC
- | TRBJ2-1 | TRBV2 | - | CASSEQGLTNEQFF | TGTGCCAGCAGTGAACAGGGGTTGACGAATGAGCAGTTCTTC
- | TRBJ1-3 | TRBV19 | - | CASSIGARSGNTIYF | TGTGCCAGTAGTATAGGGGCGAGATCTGGAAACACCATATATTTT
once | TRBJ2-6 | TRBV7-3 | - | CASSLAPLASGANVLTF | TGTGCCAGCAGCCTTGCCCCCCTAGCCTCTGGGGCCAACGTCCTGACTTTC
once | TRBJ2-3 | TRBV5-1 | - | CASSLWVWSGHTDTQYF | TGCGCCAGCAGCTTGTGGGTTTGGAGCGGGCACACAGATACGCAGTATTTT
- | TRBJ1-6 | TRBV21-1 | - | CASSKALIEGSYNSPLHF | TGTGCCAGCAGCAAAGCGCTTATAGAGGGCTCCTATAATTCACCCCTCCACTTT
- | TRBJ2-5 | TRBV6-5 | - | CASSTGAYQETQYF | TGTGCCAGCAGTACAGGTGCCTATCAAGAGACCCAGTACTTC
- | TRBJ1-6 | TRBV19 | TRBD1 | CASTFLGQGNSPLHF | TGTGCCAGTACCTTCTTGGGACAGGGGAATTCACCCCTCCACTTT
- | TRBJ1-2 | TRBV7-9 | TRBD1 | CASSFARRTGNYGYTF | TGTGCCAGCAGCTTCGCAAGACGGACAGGGAACTATGGCTACACCTTC
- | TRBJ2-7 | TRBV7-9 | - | CASSFGQDTYEQYF | TGTGCCAGCAGCTTTGGGCAGGATACCTACGAGCAGTACTTC
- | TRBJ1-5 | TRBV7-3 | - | CASSERGGQPQHF | TGTGCCAGCAGCGAACGGGGGGGTCAGCCCCAGCATTTT
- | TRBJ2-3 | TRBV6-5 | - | CASLIGGSGTDTQYF | TGTGCCAGCCTGATCGGTGGGTCAGGTACAGATACGCAGTATTTT
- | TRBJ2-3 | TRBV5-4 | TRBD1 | CASSTDRGDTQYF | TGTGCCAGCAGCACGGACAGGGGTGATACGCAGTATTTT
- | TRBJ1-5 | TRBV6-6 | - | CASSVGQNNQPQHF | TGTGCCAGCAGCGTCGGACAGAACAATCAGCCCCAGCATTTT
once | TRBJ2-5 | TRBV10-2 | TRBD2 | CASSTSGKTETQYF | TGCGCCAGCAGTACTAGCGGGAAAACAGAGACCCAGTACTTC
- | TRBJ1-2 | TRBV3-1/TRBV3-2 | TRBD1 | CASSPISSGDRANYGYTF | TGTGCCAGCAGCCCCATTTCGTCGGGGGACAGAGCTAACTATGGCTACACCTTC
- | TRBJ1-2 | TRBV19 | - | CASSPDRRGLDGYTF | TGTGCCAGTAGTCCCGATCGGCGGGGGTTAGATGGCTACACCTTC